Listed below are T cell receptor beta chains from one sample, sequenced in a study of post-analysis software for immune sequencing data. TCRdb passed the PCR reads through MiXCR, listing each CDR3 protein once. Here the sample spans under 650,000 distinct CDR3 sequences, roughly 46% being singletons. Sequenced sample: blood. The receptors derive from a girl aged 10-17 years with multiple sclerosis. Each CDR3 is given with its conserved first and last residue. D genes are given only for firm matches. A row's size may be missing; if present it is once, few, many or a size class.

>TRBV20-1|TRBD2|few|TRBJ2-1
TGCAGTGCCCCGATCGGAATAGCGGGGAGCTCCTACAATGAGCAGTTCTTC
CSAPIGIAGSSYNEQFF
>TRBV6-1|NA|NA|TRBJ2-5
TGTGCCAGCAGTGGAGAACAGGGCCCAGAGACCCAGTACTTC
CASSGEQGPETQYF
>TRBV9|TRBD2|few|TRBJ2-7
TGTGCCAGCAGCGTAGGGGCGGGAGGCTCCTACGAGCAGTACTTC
CASSVGAGGSYEQYF
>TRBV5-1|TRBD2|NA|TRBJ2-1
TGCGCCAGCAGCGTGGGAACCAGCGGGGGGACCAATGAGCAGTTCTTC
CASSVGTSGGTNEQFF
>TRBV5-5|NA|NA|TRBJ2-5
TGTGCCAGCAGCTTGTCAGGGACTTGGAAAGAGACCCAGTACTTC
CASSLSGTWKETQYF
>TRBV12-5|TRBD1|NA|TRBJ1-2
TGTGCTAGTGGTTTGGCGGACAGGTGGAACTATGGCTACACCTTC
CASGLADRWNYGYTF
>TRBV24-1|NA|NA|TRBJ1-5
TGTGCCACCAGTGATAGCCGACAGCGAGGGAATCAGCCCCAGCATTTT
CATSDSRQRGNQPQHF
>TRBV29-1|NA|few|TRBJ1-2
TGCAGCGTTGTGGGCTTTTTAAACTATGGCTACACCTTC
CSVVGFLNYGYTF
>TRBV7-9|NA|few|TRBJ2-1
TGTGCCAGCAGCTTAGTGATTGGGAATGAGCAGTTCTTC
CASSLVIGNEQFF
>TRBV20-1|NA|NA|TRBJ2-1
TGCAGTGCTAGATTCCTAAACAATGAGCAGTTCTTC
CSARFLNNEQFF
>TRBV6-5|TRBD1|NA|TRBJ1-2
TGTGCCAGCAGTTATGGTTGGGGACAGGGGGCTGATGGCTACACCTTC
CASSYGWGQGADGYTF
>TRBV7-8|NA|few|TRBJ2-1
TGTGCCAGCAGCTTAGGGGCGGGGTCCTCCTACAATGAGCAGTTCTTC
CASSLGAGSSYNEQFF
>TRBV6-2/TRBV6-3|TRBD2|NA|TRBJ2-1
TGTGCCAGCAGTTCCACGGGGGGGCCGAACAATGAGCAGTTCTTC
CASSSTGGPNNEQFF
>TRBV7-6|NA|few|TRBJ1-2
TGTGCCAGCAGCTTAGTTCCAGAATTCTATGGCTACACCTTC
CASSLVPEFYGYTF
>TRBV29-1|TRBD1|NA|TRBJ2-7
TGCAGCGTTGCCCGGCGACAGGGCTACGAGCAGTACTTC
CSVARRQGYEQYF
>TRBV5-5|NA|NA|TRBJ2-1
TGTGCCAGCAGCCCCCTGGCAGACAATGAGCAGTTCTTC
CASSPLADNEQFF
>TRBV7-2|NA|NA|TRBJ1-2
TGTGCCACCCATCCGGGATCCTGCATAGCTAACTATGGCTACACCTTC
CATHPGSCIANYGYTF
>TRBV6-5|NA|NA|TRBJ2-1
TGTGCCAGCACCGTTAGTACGGGGCTAAATGAGCAGTTCTTC
CASTVSTGLNEQFF
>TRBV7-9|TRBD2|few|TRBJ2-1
TGTGCCAGCAGCTTACAACTAGCGGTGGGGTACAATGAGCAGTTCTTC
CASSLQLAVGYNEQFF
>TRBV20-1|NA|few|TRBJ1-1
TGCAGTGCTACCGACACCACGAACACTGAAGCTTTCTTT
CSATDTTNTEAFF
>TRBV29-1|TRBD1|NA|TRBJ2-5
TGCAGCGTCGGACAGGGCCAACAAGAGACCCAGTACTTC
CSVGQGQQETQYF
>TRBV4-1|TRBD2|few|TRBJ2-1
TGCGCCAGCAGCCTAATGTTCCCCAAGCAAAGCGGGAGGGCCGAGTTAAGGCTCTACAATGAGCAGTTCTTC
CASSLMFPKQSGRAELRLYNEQFF
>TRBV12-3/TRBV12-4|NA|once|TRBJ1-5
TGTGCCAGCAGTTTAACTCTTGGAGCTAGCAATCAGCCCCAGCATTTT
CASSLTLGASNQPQHF
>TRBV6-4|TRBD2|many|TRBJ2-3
TGTGCCAGCAGTGACTCAGCGGGAGAGAGCACAGATACGCAGTATTTT
CASSDSAGESTDTQYF
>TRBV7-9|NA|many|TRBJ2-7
TGTGCCAGCAGCTCCAAGTACGAGCAGTACTTC
CASSSKYEQYF
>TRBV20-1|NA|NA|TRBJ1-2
TGCAGTGCTAGAAAACCAGGGCGAGATGGCTACACCTTC
CSARKPGRDGYTF
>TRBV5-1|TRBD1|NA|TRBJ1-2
TGCGCCAGCAGCTTGGAAGGGGGCTTTGGCTACACCTTC
CASSLEGGFGYTF
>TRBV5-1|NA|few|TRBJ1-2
TGCGCCAGCAGCTTGGTTACAGGGAATGGCTACACCTTC
CASSLVTGNGYTF
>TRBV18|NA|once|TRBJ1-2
TGTGCCAGCTCACCGACAGCTAGTAACTATGGCTGCACCTTC
CASSPTASNYGCTF
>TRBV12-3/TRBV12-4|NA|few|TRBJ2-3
TGTGCCAGCACCCTCCAGTGGAAGGATACGCAGTATTTT
CASTLQWKDTQYF
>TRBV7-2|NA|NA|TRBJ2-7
TGTGCCAGCAGCTCTAGGGACATCGGGCAAAATGAGCAGTACTTC
CASSSRDIGQNEQYF
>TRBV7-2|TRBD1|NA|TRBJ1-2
TGTGCCAGCAGCCGGGGACAGGGGGCGGGAGGCTACACCTTC
CASSRGQGAGGYTF
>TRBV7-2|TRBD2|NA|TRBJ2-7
TGTGCCAGCAGCTTAGTGGGGACTAGCGCGGGCCAAGGCGAGCAGTACTTC
CASSLVGTSAGQGEQYF
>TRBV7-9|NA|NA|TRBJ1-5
TGTGCCAGCAGCTTAACGACCGATCAGCCCCAGCATTTT
CASSLTTDQPQHF
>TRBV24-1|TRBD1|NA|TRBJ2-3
TGTGCCACCAGTGATTCGCGGACAGGGGGTTCGGATACGCAGTATTTT
CATSDSRTGGSDTQYF
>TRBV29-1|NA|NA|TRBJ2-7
TGCAGCGCCGGAGTCGGGGAGCAGTACTTC
CSAGVGEQYF
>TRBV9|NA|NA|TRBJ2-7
TGTGCCAGCAGCGAGGGGGACATAGCAATCTCCTACGAGCAGTACTTC
CASSEGDIAISYEQYF
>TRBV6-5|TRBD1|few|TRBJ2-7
TGTGCCAGCAGTTTCCGGACAGGGGAATACGAGCAGTACTTC
CASSFRTGEYEQYF
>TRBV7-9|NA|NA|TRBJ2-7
TGTGCCAGCAGCCCAATGGGGAATCTCTACGAGCAGTACTTC
CASSPMGNLYEQYF
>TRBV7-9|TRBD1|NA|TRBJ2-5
TGTGCCAGCAGCTTCGTGGGCAGGGGGCGCGCAGAGACCCAGTACTTC
CASSFVGRGRAETQYF
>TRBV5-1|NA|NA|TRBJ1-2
TGCGCCAGCTCGTGGTCGTCAGGAGGCTATGGCTACACCTTC
CASSWSSGGYGYTF
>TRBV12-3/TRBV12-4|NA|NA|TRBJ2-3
TGTGCCAGCAGTTTTGGAATGGGCACAGATACGCAGTATTTT
CASSFGMGTDTQYF